Following are 8 T cell receptor beta chains from one sample sequenced in a study of T cell therapy after organ transplantation. These receptors' antigens are unknown. TCRdb's copy holds only in-frame clones and misses some; the assay was immunoSEQ multiplex PCR. Of 40,000 to 60,000 clones listed, 94% are singletons. The sequenced sample was CD8+ T cells from blood, obtained before autologous CMV-specific T cell therapy. Receptor source: a human patient who had received a solid organ transplant and had CMV disease.

The rearrangement uses TRBV5-4 and TRBJ2-7; 7 bases fit TRBD2. The CDR3 spans 17 residues. V gave up 4 bases and J gave up 0 bases; unmatched junction bases: 13. Per the germline V gene, CDR1 is SGHNT and CDR2 is YYREEE (reference sequence). The CDR3 reads CASSGGVVSGTSYEQYF. In nucleotides, the CDR3 is TGTGCCAGCAGCGGGGGGGTGGTTAGCGGTACCTCCTACGAGCAGTACTTC. Variable domain in full (rest from reference TRBV5-4 and TRBJ2-7): ETGVTQSPTHLIKTRGQQVTLRCSSQSGHNTVSWYQQALGQGPQFIFQYYREEENGRGNFPPRFSGLQFPNYSSELNVNALELDDSALYLCASSGGVVSGTSYEQYFGPGTRLTVT.

This sequence joins TRBV11-2 and TRBJ2-7; weak D call: TRBD2 (5 bases). Germline CDR1 reads SGHAT; CDR2 reads FQNNGV. V was trimmed by 7 bases and J by 5 bases, leaving 9 bases between them. The CDR3 is 11 amino acids. The CDR3 is CASTTSHEQYF. The CDR3 DNA reads as TGTGCCAGCACAACTAGTCACGAGCAGTACTTC. The full variable domain, in which reference TRBV11-2 and TRBJ2-7 provide the parts outside the CDR3, is EAGVAQSPRYKIIEKRQSVAFWCNPISGHATLYWYQQILGQGPKLLIQFQNNGVVDDSQLPKDRFSAERLKGVDSTLKIQPAKLEDSAVYLCASTTSHEQYFGPGTRLTVT.

The chain recombines TRBV5-1 with TRBJ2-7, with D possibly called TRBD1 or TRBD2 (5 bases each). Trimming removed 0 bases from V and 2 bases from J, with 9 bases in between. The germline gives CDR1 SGHRS, CDR2 YFSETQ. The CDR3 loop spans 14 amino acids. CDR3 sequence (DNA): TGCGCCAGCAGCTTGGGGGGACCCACCTACGAGCAGTACTTC. Its protein product is CASSLGGPTYEQYF.

The genes are TRBV4-3 and TRBJ1-2, with D maybe TRBD1 (5 bases). CDR3 size: 15 residues. Trimming left V 0 bases short and J 5 bases short, with 13 bases between. Germline CDR1 LGHNA, CDR2 YSLEER. CDR3 region: CASSQDRGVLYGYTF. CDR3 sequence (DNA): TGCGCCAGCAGCCAAGATCGAGGGGTATTATATGGCTACACCTTC.

V and J are TRBV5-1 and TRBJ2-2; tentatively, D is TRBD1 or TRBD2 (5 bases each). Germline CDR1 is SGHRS and CDR2 is YFSETQ. Trimming pared 3 bases from V and 5 bases from J, leaving 8 bases between. The CDR3 is 13 residues long. CDR3 region: CASSWDGTGELFF. In DNA, the CDR3 is TGCGCCAGCAGCTGGGACGGGACCGGGGAGCTGTTTTTT.

The chain carries TRBV7-6 and TRBJ2-3; no firm D call. This CDR3 has 10 residues. Germline CDR1 reads SGHVS; CDR2 reads FNYEAQ. Between the trimmed V and J ends, which lost 5 bases and 14 bases, there was a span of 11 bases. The CDR3 protein is CASSPAIGYF. The CDR3 region has the DNA TGTGCCAGCAGCCCTGCGATAGGGTATTTT.

This clone is a singleton in its sample. This chain connects TRBV27 to TRBJ2-1; 7 bases map to TRBD2. This CDR3 spans 16 amino acids. Germline V lookup: CDR1 MNHEY, CDR2 SMNVEV (reference sequence). The ends lost 3 bases at V and 10 bases at J; junction bases unmatched: 15. The CDR3 loop reads CASSFLMAGDEPEQFF. The CDR3 DNA reads as TGTGCCAGCAGTTTTCTTATGGCGGGAGATGAGCCCGAGCAGTTCTTC.

This clone was observed a handful of times. The V call is TRBV6-4, the J call TRBJ1-1, with D perhaps TRBD1 (6 bases). CDR1 is MRHNA and CDR2 is SNTAGT in the germline V gene. The CDR3 has 14 residues. V lost 4 bases and J lost 1, with 10 bases in between. Written as DNA, the CDR3 is TGTGCCAGCAGTGTGTCAGGGGAGAACACTGAAGCTTTCTTT. Residues: CASSVSGENTEAFF.